One sample yielded the 18 T cell receptor beta chains listed below, sequenced in a study of blood T cell repertoires in COVID-19. TCRdb's table, derived via immunoSEQ multiplex PCR, lists solely in-frame clones and lacks some. The data show 250,000 to 400,000 clones, roughly 90% seen once. The sequencing sample was made of peripheral blood. These receptors originate from a woman aged 25 to 39 with COVID-19, enrolled during active disease.

This clone was counted a single time. CDR3 amino acids: CASSLWVQLNTGELFF. The CDR3 DNA sequence: TGTGCCAGCAGCTTATGGGTACAGCTTAACACCGGGGAGCTGTTTTTT. The V gene is TRBV5-4, the J gene TRBJ2-2; no firm D call. Trimming stripped 2 bases from V and 2 bases from J, with 13 bases between. This CDR3 comprises 16 residues. Germline V gene sequence: CDR1 SGHNT, CDR2 YYREEE (reference sequence).

This chain uses TRBV5-1 with TRBJ1-6, with unresolved D. V lost 2 bases and J lost 5, with 8 bases in between. Germline values: CDR1 SGHRS, CDR2 YFSETQ. The CDR3 extends over 14 amino acids. The CDR3 DNA sequence: TGCGCCAGCAGCTTTGTCGGAGATAATTCACCCCTCCACTTT. Translated: CASSFVGDNSPLHF.

The chain joins TRBV27 to TRBJ2-1; D gene uncertain. Trimming pared 0 bases from V and 0 bases from J, leaving 6 bases between. Germline assignment: CDR1 MNHEY and CDR2 SMNVEV (reference sequence). The CDR3 is 15 residues long. In DNA, the CDR3 is TGTGCCAGCAGTTTATCATCTAGCTCCTACAATGAGCAGTTCTTC. Protein product: CASSLSSSSYNEQFF.

In DNA, the CDR3 is TGTGCCAGCAGCGTTAGCGGGAGCTTGAATGAGCAGTTCTTC. Translating it yields CASSVSGSLNEQFF. The rearrangement links TRBV7-9 to TRBJ2-1, with 9 bases lining up with TRBD2. J was trimmed by 7 bases and V by 5 bases; bases with no gene match: 6. CDR3 length: 14 residues. The germline gives CDR1 SEHNR, CDR2 FQNEAQ (reference sequence).

Regarding this clone: Other DNA sequences within the sample encode an identical CDR3. The rearrangement links TRBV29-1 to TRBJ2-1; 7 bases align to TRBD2. The CDR3 is 13 amino acids. The V and J ends lost 6 bases and 0 bases, in that order; junction bases with no gene match: 2. CDR1 is SQVTM and CDR2 is ANQGSEA in the germline V gene. The CDR3 sequence: CSVSGVSYNEQFF. The CDR3 DNA reads TGCAGCGTAAGCGGGGTCTCCTACAATGAGCAGTTCTTC.

J is TRBJ2-2 and V is TRBV19; possible D gene TRBD1, 6 bases. Trimming shortened V by 5 bases and J by 5 bases, and 12 bases separated the two germline ends. CDR1 is LNHDA, CDR2 SQIVND, per germline (reference sequence). The CDR3 totals 14 residues. CDR3 protein: CASSPTGRTGELFF. The CDR3 region has the DNA TGTGCCAGTAGTCCTACAGGGCGGACCGGGGAGCTGTTTTTT.

In this sample, this clone turned up a few times. The rearrangement joins TRBV14 to TRBJ2-3, with unresolved D. This CDR3 is 15 amino acids long. Germline lookup yields CDR1 SGHDN and CDR2 FVKESK. Trimming removed 1 base from V and 2 bases from J, with 10 bases in between. The CDR3 nucleotides read TGTGCCAGCAGCCAAGCGGGTCGGCTCACAGATACGCAGTATTTT. Encoded protein: CASSQAGRLTDTQYF.

The chain employs TRBV9 and TRBJ2-1; no definite D call. Trimming left V 4 bases short and J 3 bases short, with 17 bases between. CDR3 length: 16 residues. Germline CDR1 is SGDLS and CDR2 is YYNGEE. The CDR3 loop reads CASSPDEARGYNEQFF. The CDR3 DNA sequence: TGTGCCAGCAGCCCCGACGAAGCCAGAGGCTACAATGAGCAGTTCTTC.

The V gene is TRBV15, the J gene TRBJ2-7; TRBD2 matches 9 bases. CDR3 length: 16 amino acids. CDR1 is LNHNV and CDR2 is YYDKDF in the germline V gene (reference sequence). After removal of 0 bases from V and 3 bases from J, the junction contained 6 bases not matched to a gene. The CDR3 region is CATSRDSREGLYEQYF. CDR3 in DNA: TGTGCCACCAGCAGAGACTCGCGGGAGGGCCTCTACGAGCAGTACTTC.

The V and J genes are TRBV19 and TRBJ2-5; 11 bases fit TRBD2. Germline V gives CDR1 LNHDA, CDR2 SQIVND (reference sequence). This CDR3 is 15 amino acids long. After removal of 6 bases from V and 5 bases from J, the junction contained 8 bases not matched to a gene. The CDR3 protein is CASRPLAGGQETQYF. DNA for the CDR3: TGTGCCAGTAGGCCCCTAGCGGGAGGTCAGGAGACCCAGTACTTC.

This clone was counted a single time. The CDR3 reads CASRETGLYNEQFF. CDR3 sequence (DNA): TGCGCCAGCAGAGAGACAGGGTTGTACAATGAGCAGTTCTTC. This rearrangement joins TRBV10-2 to TRBJ2-1; 7 nucleotides align to TRBD1. CDR1 is WSHSY and CDR2 is SAAADI in the germline V gene. The CDR3 is 14 amino acids. Trimming removed 6 bases from V and 4 bases from J; junction bases left unmatched: 6.

This clone has just a few counts. This chain uses TRBV5-1 with TRBJ2-5; 8 nucleotides line up with TRBD2. V lost 4 bases to trimming and J lost 4 bases; unmatched junction nucleotides: 6. This CDR3 is built from 14 residues. CDR1 is SGHRS and CDR2 is YFSETQ in the germline V gene. The chain's CDR3 is CASSQGLDRETQYF. Here the CDR3 DNA reads TGCGCCAGCAGCCAGGGACTAGACCGAGAGACCCAGTACTTC.

The chain uses TRBV19 and TRBJ2-7; the match to TRBD1 covers 7 bases. The germline V gene has CDR1 LNHDA and CDR2 SQIVND (reference sequence). V gave up 5 bases and J gave up 6 bases; unmatched junction bases: 10. This CDR3 region has 14 residues. The CDR3 nucleotides read TGTGCCAGTAGTTATCCGGGACAGCTAAGCGAGCAGTACTTC. Protein sequence: CASSYPGQLSEQYF.

The gene calls are TRBV6-5 and TRBJ1-2; TRBD1 might be the D (5 bases). CDR3 size: 14 residues. CDR1 is MNHEY, CDR2 SVGAGI, per germline. V was cut by 8 bases and J by 3 bases, with 16 bases left in between. The CDR3 coding sequence is TGTGCCAGCGTAGCCCCGGGGGGACACTATGGCTACACCTTC. Translation: CASVAPGGHYGYTF.

This clone was observed at least ten times. V and J are TRBV5-4 and TRBJ2-1; maybe TRBD2 (7 bases). Deletions cut 0 bases from V and 6 bases from J, with 16 bases between. The CDR3 runs to 16 residues. Germline V CDR1 and CDR2: SGHNT, YYREEE (reference sequence). The CDR3 coding sequence is TGTGCCAGCAGCTTGGAGGGGAGGGGGAGGCCCAATGAGCAGTTCTTC. As protein: CASSLEGRGRPNEQFF.

This chain connects TRBV29-1 to TRBJ2-1; D is unclear. Germline values: CDR1 SQVTM, CDR2 ANQGSEA. V lost 1 base, J lost 0 bases, and 13 bases lay in between. The CDR3 loop spans 16 amino acids. Here the CDR3 DNA reads TGCAGCGTTGAAGGGGCGTCGTCCAGCTCCTACAATGAGCAGTTCTTC. It translates to CSVEGASSSSYNEQFF.

The genes are TRBV30 and TRBJ1-5, with unresolved D. Trimming stripped 0 bases from V and 5 bases from J, with 11 bases between. In germline, CDR1 is GTSNPN, CDR2 SVGIG (reference sequence). CDR3 length: 14 amino acids. The CDR3 coding sequence is TGTGCCTGGAGTGTACCAGCAGAGGATCAGCCCCAGCATTTT. This codes for CAWSVPAEDQPQHF.

The chain is built from TRBV27 and TRBJ1-1; TRBD1 might be the D (6 bases). The CDR3 is 15 residues long. V was cut by 5 bases and J by 3 bases, with 16 bases left in between. Germline CDR1 is MNHEY and CDR2 is SMNVEV (reference sequence). Here the CDR3 DNA reads TGTGCCAGCAGTCCCTTGACAGGTGTCGACACTGAAGCTTTCTTT. Translating it yields CASSPLTGVDTEAFF.